A single T cell receptor (beta chain) is shown here with its context. Its target is not known. What made the TCR beta cDNA was 5'RACE template switching with UMIs. TCRdb derives one entry per CDR3 protein from the 5' RACE reads, leaving out DNA. Across 150,000 to 160,000 distinct CDR3 sequences, the top ten clones capture 37% of the sample. This sample was taken from a study of T cells expressing NK-cell markers. Study information: Seven HCMV-seropositive donors and one seronegative donor made up the eight sequenced donors. General observations from the study: In more than 5 donors, dominant CD3+CD56+NKG2C+ clones formed roughly 1.0-7.0% of CD8+ cells. Four donors likewise had their CD3+CD56-NKG2C+ fraction led by these clonotypes.

Germline V gives CDR1 DFQATT, CDR2 SNEGSKA (reference sequence). This CDR3 contains 14 residues. Specimen: blood T cells: a sorted CD56 or NKG2C T cell subset, CD4+ or CD8+ T cells, or bulk PBMC T cells (not recorded which). This sequence joins TRBV20-1 and TRBJ2-5; TCRdb's D gene call, TRBD1, goes unchecked for lack of DNA. This receptor was taken from a woman aged 45-59 years in good health. CDR3 region: CSVRDGTVRETQYF.